A selection of T cell receptor beta chains follows, all from one sample in a study of CXCR3-negative and CXCR3-positive naive CD8 T cells. Reprocessing the 5' RACE reads, TCRdb reports a single entry for every CDR3 protein and omits DNA. Its clone listing holds over 45,000 distinct CDR3 sequences. Material: memory CD8+ T cells from blood. The receptor set was obtained from a human donor in good health. Some clones in this sample may be carry-over from other donors' samples. The CDR3 runs from the conserved cysteine through the conserved F or W. Clone size appears in some rows only: once, few, many, or a class for an expanded clone.

cdr3_aa | v_call | clone_size | j_call
CASSYRGGGGTDTQYF | TRBV7-8 | - | TRBJ2-3
CSAREGGPRGYSYNEQFF | TRBV20-1 | - | TRBJ2-1
CSARDRTSGMGNEQFF | TRBV20-1 | - | TRBJ2-1
CASSLEDNEQFF | TRBV7-9 | medium-sized | TRBJ2-1
CASSEGPHTQYF | TRBV10-2 | - | TRBJ2-3
CSAMTGRSYNEQFF | TRBV29-1 | - | TRBJ2-1
CASSFAQGGEQYF | TRBV28 | - | TRBJ2-7
CASSSNRPLHF | TRBV11-2 | - | TRBJ1-6
CASSGIGTENTGELFF | TRBV6-1 | - | TRBJ2-2
CASSLEARRVETQYF | TRBV7-6 | - | TRBJ2-5
CSVEGSRSRHEQYF | TRBV29-1 | - | TRBJ2-7
CASSLGPIGEQYF | TRBV12-3/TRBV12-4 | - | TRBJ2-7
CASSAASARTDTQYF | TRBV6-5 | - | TRBJ2-3
CASSRGTEANSPLHF | TRBV19 | - | TRBJ1-6
CSVVGLGLTEDEQYF | TRBV29-1 | - | TRBJ2-7
CSVEDPRGLPYEQYF | TRBV29-1 | - | TRBJ2-7
CASSQDRGRDFYTQYF | TRBV3-1 | - | TRBJ2-3
CASSFRPLNVQYF | TRBV7-2 | - | TRBJ2-7
CASSQSFAGAKDTQYF | TRBV23-1 | - | TRBJ2-3
CASSLFRLAKNIQYF | TRBV12-3/TRBV12-4 | - | TRBJ2-4
CASSPWTGPEQFF | TRBV28 | - | TRBJ2-1
CASSLSVSYTGELFF | TRBV12-3/TRBV12-4 | - | TRBJ2-2
CASSPRVGEVNYGYTF | TRBV7-9 | - | TRBJ1-2
CASRPLDRAGTEAFF | TRBV5-1 | - | TRBJ1-1
CASTLEGLYNEQFF | TRBV7-2 | - | TRBJ2-1
CASSFVQEQYF | TRBV28 | - | TRBJ2-7
CASSFMGLYVNVYF | TRBV28 | - | TRBJ2-7
CASSPSLGNQPQHF | TRBV28 | - | TRBJ1-5
CASSYEGLNTEAFF | TRBV6-6 | - | TRBJ1-1
CATSPRRGKNTEAFF | TRBV15 | - | TRBJ1-1
CASSWLEGSNTEAFF | TRBV5-1 | - | TRBJ1-1
CASSFDRDTDTQYF | TRBV5-5 | - | TRBJ2-3
CASSHGGLITEAFF | TRBV4-1 | - | TRBJ1-1
CASSPTWVRGTEAFF | TRBV6-5 | - | TRBJ1-1
CASSKGQGEPGELFF | TRBV6-4 | - | TRBJ2-2
CASTSPSGDTGELFF | TRBV6-1 | - | TRBJ2-2
CASSPGSGSSYEQYF | TRBV28 | - | TRBJ2-7
CASSFSGHLNTEAFF | TRBV12-3/TRBV12-4 | - | TRBJ1-1
CASSLARGPLAKNIQYF | TRBV5-4 | - | TRBJ2-4
CASGALLPTDTQYF | TRBV5-5 | - | TRBJ2-3
CASSFPGGNNEQFF | TRBV28 | - | TRBJ2-1
CASSAGTGGSGTGELFF | TRBV12-3/TRBV12-4 | - | TRBJ2-2
CASSRQGEEETQYF | TRBV6-5 | medium-sized | TRBJ2-5